The present TCR beta chain was sequenced within a study of blood T cell repertoires in COVID-19. This table comes from immunoSEQ multiplex PCR, and its TCRdb copy is limited to in-frame clones, with some not included. The repertoire holds some 110,000 clones, with 71% as singletons. The CDR3 totals 17 residues. Germline CDR1 is LNHDA and CDR2 is SQIVND (reference sequence). Trimming removed 3 bases from V and 5 bases from J, with 19 bases in between. The sequence came from a human donor with acute or convalescent COVID-19. The donor label of this sample is uncertain. The chain is built from TRBV19 and TRBJ1-4; no definite D call. The sample taken for sequencing was peripheral blood. CDR3 DNA sequence: TGTGCCAGTAGTATGACCCTTATAGGCGTGAGGAATGAAAAACTGTTTTTT. It translates to CASSMTLIGVRNEKLFF.